The sequence of this T cell receptor (beta chain) was determined in a study of CD8 T cells in Susac syndrome. The CDR3 runs 14 residues. Trimming left V 5 bases short and J 4 bases short, with 14 bases between. The germline CDR1 and CDR2 sequences are LNHDA and SQIVND (reference sequence). Random-hexamer reverse transcription was applied to roughly 0.5 to 1 ug RNA. TCRdb re-called the immunoSEQ multiplex PCR reads through MiXCR, storing one row per CDR3 protein. This table holds around 140,000 distinct CDR3 sequences, roughly 94% found once. The authors carried out high-throughput sequencing of TCR beta. They applied it to CD8+ and CD4+ T cells obtained from blood. Controls were healthy donors (matched for age and sex). Negative isolation was used for CD8+ and CD4+ T cells, and FACS enrichment was applied to TEMRA cells.

Source material: CD4+ T cells from PBMCs. The TCR comes from a human donor in good health. This sequence joins TRBV19 and TRBJ1-2, with D uncertain. The CDR3 bases are TGTGCCAGTAGTCCCCCTGAAGGTCTCTATGGCTACACCTTC. It specifies CASSPPEGLYGYTF. Together with reference TRBV19 and TRBJ1-2, the CDR3 gives the full variable domain: DGGITQSPKYLFRKEGQNVTLSCEQNLNHDAMYWYRQDPGQGLRLIYYSQIVNDFQKGDIAEGYSVSREKKESFPLTVTSAQKNPTAFYLCASSPPEGLYGYTFGSGTRLTVV.